Presented here are 30 T cell receptor beta chains from one specimen sequenced in a study of blood T cell repertoires in COVID-19. Some clones are missing from TCRdb's copy, which holds only in-frame ones; the method was immunoSEQ multiplex PCR. The sample contains roughly 250,000 clones, less than 85% of which appear only once. The sequenced sample consisted of peripheral blood. The receptors were gathered from a woman older than 75 with active or convalescent COVID-19.

The CDR3 sequence: CASSLSGFSRGYGYTF. The CDR3 nucleotides are TGTGCCAGCAGTTTAAGCGGGTTCAGCAGGGGGTATGGCTACACCTTC. This chain uses TRBV27 with TRBJ1-2; TRBD1 aligns across 7 bases. This CDR3 contains 16 residues. Germline V lookup: CDR1 MNHEY, CDR2 SMNVEV (reference sequence). J lost 5 bases, V lost 2 bases, and 11 bases had no gene match.

This chain joins TRBV2 and TRBJ2-7; TRBD2 matches at 13 bases. The CDR3 runs 13 residues. CDR1 SNHLY and CDR2 FYNNEI come from the germline V gene. The J segment lost 5 bases and the V segment lost 6 bases, leaving 1 base of the junction unmatched. This chain's CDR3 is CASSGTSGNEQYF. The CDR3 region has the DNA TGTGCCAGCAGCGGGACTAGCGGGAACGAGCAGTACTTC. The full variable domain, its missing parts supplied by reference TRBV2 and TRBJ2-7, is EPEVTQTPSHQVTQMGQEVILRCVPISNHLYFYWYRQILGQKVEFLVSFYNNEISEKSEIFDDQFSVERPDGSNFTLKIRSTKLEDSAMYFCASSGTSGNEQYFGPGTRLTVT.

This clone came up a few times. The rearrangement uses TRBV3-1 (or the pseudogene TRBV3-2) and TRBJ1-1; tentative D call: TRBD1 (6 bases). Germline V gene lookup returns CDR1 LGHDT and CDR2 YNNKEL (reference sequence). The length of the CDR3 is 15 residues. Trimming cost V 1 base and J 3 bases, with 12 bases left between them. As DNA, the CDR3 is TGTGCCAGCAGCCAAGCGTTACAGGGTTACACTGAAGCTTTCTTT. Amino acid sequence: CASSQALQGYTEAFF.

V usage is TRBV7-8 and J usage is TRBJ1-2, with 10 bases that match TRBD1. The junction had 5 bases not matched to a gene; V was cut back by 5 bases and J by 2 bases. The V gene's germline CDR1 is SGHVS and CDR2 FQNEAQ. This CDR3 region has 15 residues. The CDR3 sequence is CASSPGDRGNYGYTF. CDR3 DNA sequence: TGTGCCAGCAGCCCGGGGGACAGGGGAAACTATGGCTACACCTTC.

The genes are TRBV19 and TRBJ2-7; the match to TRBD2 covers 10 bases. J was trimmed by 2 bases and V by 5 bases; bases with no gene match: 9. Looked up from germline, CDR1 is LNHDA and CDR2 is SQIVND (reference sequence). CDR3 length: 16 amino acids. CDR3 bases: TGTGCCAGTAGTCTCTCCCAGCGGGAGGGACCCTACGAGCAGTACTTC. Its protein is CASSLSQREGPYEQYF. Full variable domain (outside the CDR3, taken from reference TRBV19 and TRBJ2-7): DGGITQSPKYLFRKEGQNVTLSCEQNLNHDAMYWYRQDPGQGLRLIYYSQIVNDFQKGDIAEGYSVSREKKESFPLTVTSAQKNPTAFYLCASSLSQREGPYEQYFGPGTRLTVT.

The chain carries TRBV27 and TRBJ1-4; possible D gene TRBD1, 5 bases. The CDR3 runs to 15 residues. Looked up from germline, CDR1 is MNHEY and CDR2 is SMNVEV (reference sequence). V was shortened by 7 bases and J by 0 bases, with 12 bases between the two germline ends. The CDR3 DNA sequence: TGTGCCAGCAAGCAGGGAAGGGCAACTAATGAAAAACTGTTTTTT. As protein: CASKQGRATNEKLFF.

V and J are TRBV6-1 and TRBJ1-1; D gene unclear. Germline values: CDR1 MNHNS, CDR2 SASEGT. This CDR3 has 13 residues. Trimming pared 0 bases from V and 1 base from J, leaving 3 bases between. This CDR3 is CASSEAQNTEAFF. CDR3 sequence (DNA): TGTGCCAGCAGTGAAGCACAGAACACTGAAGCTTTCTTT.

This clone was detected only a few times. The rearrangement joins TRBV4-1 to TRBJ1-2; D call uncertain. The CDR3 extends over 19 amino acids. Germline V lookup: CDR1 MGHRA, CDR2 YSYEKL. Trimming cost V 0 bases and J 0 bases, with 20 bases left between them. The CDR3 nucleotides read TGCGCCAGCAGCCAAGAAGGAGTTGCCGCGATTGCCGCTAACTATGGCTACACCTTC. Its protein is CASSQEGVAAIAANYGYTF.

The chain uses TRBV28 and TRBJ2-1; D possibly corresponds to TRBD1 (5 bases). This CDR3 has 12 amino acids. CDR1 and CDR2 (germline): MDHEN, SYDVKM. The germline V and J ends were trimmed by 8 bases and 5 bases, with 10 bases remaining between them. The CDR3 DNA reads TGTGCCAGCTTTAGGGGAAACAATGAGCAGTTCTTC. Protein sequence: CASFRGNNEQFF.

The chain has TRBV15 and TRBJ1-6; 9 nucleotides line up with TRBD1. Germline trimming cut 3 bases from V and 3 bases from J; bases unmatched to any gene: 0. Germline CDR1 reads LNHNV; CDR2 reads YYDKDF (reference sequence). This CDR3 is 15 amino acids long. The CDR3 region is CATSRGQGYNSPLHF. Here the CDR3 DNA reads TGTGCCACCAGCAGGGGACAGGGCTATAATTCACCCCTCCACTTT.

The CDR3 region is CASSERYHGGPETQYF. The CDR3 DNA sequence: TGTGCCAGCAGTGAAAGGTACCACGGGGGGCCGGAGACCCAGTACTTC. The rearrangement uses TRBV6-1 and TRBJ2-5, with D perhaps TRBD2 (7 bases). The CDR3 loop spans 16 amino acids. Germline V gives CDR1 MNHNS, CDR2 SASEGT. The V end lost 2 bases, the J end lost 5 bases, and 18 bases lay between the germline ends.

This clone was observed once. The chain is built from TRBV28 and TRBJ1-5; 10 nucleotides match TRBD1. Trimming at V came to 5 bases and at J to 6 bases, leaving 10 bases not matched to a gene. Germline V CDR1 and CDR2: MDHEN, SYDVKM. This CDR3 spans 16 amino acids. The CDR3 here is CASSAGTGASRQPQHF. The CDR3 nucleotides read TGTGCCAGCAGTGCCGGGACAGGGGCGTCTCGTCAGCCCCAGCATTTT.

The chain employs TRBV5-1 and TRBJ1-3; D may be TRBD1 (5 bases). Germline V lookup: CDR1 SGHRS, CDR2 YFSETQ. V gave up 4 bases and J gave up 0 bases, with 11 bases separating them. The CDR3 covers 15 residues. This CDR3 reads CASSDRTRSGNTIYF. CDR3 in DNA: TGCGCCAGCAGCGACAGAACCCGCTCTGGAAACACCATATATTTT.

V usage is TRBV12-5 and J usage is TRBJ1-2, with TRBD1 as a possible D gene (5 bases). The germline V and J ends were trimmed by 5 bases and 8 bases, with 15 bases remaining between them. This CDR3 comprises 13 residues. The germline CDR1 and CDR2 sequences are LGHNT and FRNRAP. The CDR3 spells CASGLTETDGYTF. CDR3 in DNA: TGTGCTAGTGGTCTGACAGAGACGGACGGCTACACCTTC.

The V gene is TRBV4-1, the J gene TRBJ2-7; 7 positions agree with TRBD1. This CDR3 contains 15 residues. With V trimmed by 1 base and J by 2 bases, 5 bases remained unmatched. Germline CDR1 is MGHRA and CDR2 is YSYEKL. DNA for the CDR3: TGCGCCAGCAGCCAAGTATTGACAGGGACCTACGAGCAGTACTTC. Protein sequence: CASSQVLTGTYEQYF.

The J gene is TRBJ2-7, the V gene TRBV27; 14 bases agree with TRBD2. With V trimmed by 5 bases and J by 0 bases, 9 bases remained unmatched. In germline, CDR1 is MNHEY, CDR2 SMNVEV (reference sequence). The CDR3 runs to 18 residues. The CDR3 loop is CASSPGTSGGISSYEQYF. The CDR3 DNA is TGTGCCAGCAGTCCCGGGACTAGCGGGGGCATAAGCTCCTACGAGCAGTACTTC.

This sequence joins TRBV7-8 and TRBJ2-1; D gene uncertain. Germline loops: CDR1 SGHVS, CDR2 FQNEAQ. CDR3 length: 14 residues. Trimming removed 7 bases at V and 3 bases at J, with 13 bases between. The CDR3 bases are TGTGCCAGCAAGTCCGAGAGGTACTACAATGAGCAGTTCTTC. This sequence encodes CASKSERYYNEQFF.

This chain joins TRBV5-1 and TRBJ2-7; 7 bases map to TRBD1. CDR3 length: 14 amino acids. The trim removed 7 bases at V and 0 bases at J, leaving 7 bases unmatched. Germline-derived CDR1 and CDR2 are SGHRS and YFSETQ. CDR3 in amino acids: CASGNRGGSYEQYF. For the CDR3, the DNA is TGCGCCAGCGGAAACAGGGGTGGCTCCTACGAGCAGTACTTC.

This clone was detected a few times. The CDR3 DNA follows: TGTGCCAGTAGTATCGGTAATCAGAACACTGAAGCTTTCTTT. Translating it yields CASSIGNQNTEAFF. The chain recombines TRBV19 with TRBJ1-1; the D is unclear. This CDR3 is built from 14 residues. From germline, CDR1 is LNHDA and CDR2 SQIVND (reference sequence). V lost 3 bases and J lost 1, with 9 bases in between.

The rearrangement joins TRBV27 to TRBJ1-1; TRBD1 aligns across 7 bases. The V and J ends lost 2 bases and 0 bases, in that order; junction bases with no gene match: 9. Germline V CDR1 and CDR2: MNHEY, SMNVEV (reference sequence). The CDR3 loop spans 17 amino acids. This CDR3 reads CASSLVSGGGMNTEAFF. In DNA form, the CDR3 reads TGTGCCAGCAGTTTAGTCTCAGGGGGTGGAATGAACACTGAAGCTTTCTTT.

The V and J genes are TRBV7-9 and TRBJ1-1; D perhaps matches TRBD1 (5 bases). In germline, CDR1 is SEHNR, CDR2 FQNEAQ (reference sequence). The CDR3 spans 15 residues. V gave up 4 bases and J gave up 6 bases, with 18 bases separating them. The CDR3 DNA is TGTGCCAGCAGCTCCAGGGTAGGTGTAGGCGCTGAAGCTTTCTTT. Protein sequence: CASSSRVGVGAEAFF.

The chain links TRBV29-1 to TRBJ2-2; 11 bases fit TRBD2. CDR1 SQVTM and CDR2 ANQGSEA come from the germline V gene. This CDR3 is built from 14 residues. The V and J ends lost 7 bases and 3 bases, in that order; junction bases with no gene match: 4. CDR3 amino acids: CSAATSGDTGELFF. In DNA, the CDR3 is TGCAGCGCCGCGACTAGCGGGGACACCGGGGAGCTGTTTTTT.

The V gene is TRBV9, the J gene TRBJ2-1, with 12 bases aligning to TRBD1. Germline loops: CDR1 SGDLS, CDR2 YYNGEE. CDR3 length equals 15 residues. The V segment lost 3 bases and the J segment 8 bases; nucleotides outside the gene matches: 6. The CDR3 nucleotides read TGTGCCAGCAGCGCGAGGGACAGGGGGCGTGATGAGCAGTTCTTC. Translating gives CASSARDRGRDEQFF.

V gene TRBV5-1 combines with J gene TRBJ2-1; perhaps TRBD2 as D (5 bases). Trimming removed 2 bases at V and 9 bases at J, with 21 bases between. CDR3 size: 16 residues. The germline gives CDR1 SGHRS, CDR2 YFSETQ. This CDR3 is CASSLMSVSSGSEQFF. CDR3 DNA: TGCGCCAGCAGCTTAATGTCAGTCTCAAGTGGGAGTGAGCAGTTCTTC.

This clone has just one count. This chain links TRBV6-1 with TRBJ2-3; TRBD2 is a possible D gene (6 bases). In germline, CDR1 is MNHNS, CDR2 SASEGT. V lost 0 bases, J lost 0 bases, and 22 bases lay in between. This CDR3 region has 20 residues. CDR3 DNA: TGTGCCAGCAGTGAAGCTTGGGGAACTACCGGGGGAAAAAGCACAGATACGCAGTATTTT. The encoded protein is CASSEAWGTTGGKSTDTQYF.

The genes are TRBV19 and TRBJ2-1, with 8 bases matching TRBD2. The ends lost 1 base at V and 6 bases at J; junction bases unmatched: 8. The CDR3 is made up of 16 amino acids. CDR1 is LNHDA and CDR2 is SQIVND in the germline V gene (reference sequence). The CDR3 DNA reads as TGTGCCAGTAGTATAGGACCAAGCGGGGGTGGCAATGAGCAGTTCTTC. Protein sequence: CASSIGPSGGGNEQFF.

This sequence joins TRBV5-1 and TRBJ1-2; a weak D match, TRBD1 (5 bases). This CDR3 comprises 16 residues. Trimming cost V 3 bases and J 8 bases, with 23 bases left between them. Germline assignment: CDR1 SGHRS and CDR2 YFSETQ. The CDR3 loop reads CASSSTGTGGKQGYTF. For the CDR3, the DNA is TGCGCCAGCAGCTCCACCGGGACGGGAGGGAAACAAGGCTACACCTTC.

The rearrangement uses TRBV27 and TRBJ1-2, with a weak D call TRBD1 (5 bases). Between the trimmed V and J ends, which lost 3 bases and 7 bases, there was a span of 18 bases. This CDR3 has 15 amino acids. Germline V lookup: CDR1 MNHEY, CDR2 SMNVEV (reference sequence). The CDR3 loop reads CASSFYGAGAGGYTF. CDR3 coding DNA: TGTGCCAGCAGTTTTTATGGGGCGGGAGCTGGTGGCTACACCTTC.

In its sample, this clone was seen once. The chain carries TRBV6-5 and TRBJ1-5; TRBD1 matches 7 bases. CDR3 length: 13 amino acids. The germline V gene has CDR1 MNHEY and CDR2 SVGAGI. Germline trimming cut 6 bases from V and 5 bases from J; bases unmatched to any gene: 4. The CDR3, as DNA: TGTGCCAGCAGCCTGACAGGGCATCAGCCCCAGCATTTT. Translation gives CASSLTGHQPQHF.

The chain carries TRBV2 and TRBJ2-1, with 8 bases aligning to TRBD1. Unmatched junction bases numbered 5, after V lost 7 bases and J lost 3 bases. This CDR3 comprises 14 residues. Germline CDR1 is SNHLY and CDR2 is FYNNEI. The CDR3 bases are TGTGCCAGCAACCAGGGGGCGGTCTACAATGAGCAGTTCTTC. Residues: CASNQGAVYNEQFF. Together with reference TRBV2 and TRBJ2-1, the CDR3 gives the full variable domain: EPEVTQTPSHQVTQMGQEVILRCVPISNHLYFYWYRQILGQKVEFLVSFYNNEISEKSEIFDDQFSVERPDGSNFTLKIRSTKLEDSAMYFCASNQGAVYNEQFFGPGTRLTVL.